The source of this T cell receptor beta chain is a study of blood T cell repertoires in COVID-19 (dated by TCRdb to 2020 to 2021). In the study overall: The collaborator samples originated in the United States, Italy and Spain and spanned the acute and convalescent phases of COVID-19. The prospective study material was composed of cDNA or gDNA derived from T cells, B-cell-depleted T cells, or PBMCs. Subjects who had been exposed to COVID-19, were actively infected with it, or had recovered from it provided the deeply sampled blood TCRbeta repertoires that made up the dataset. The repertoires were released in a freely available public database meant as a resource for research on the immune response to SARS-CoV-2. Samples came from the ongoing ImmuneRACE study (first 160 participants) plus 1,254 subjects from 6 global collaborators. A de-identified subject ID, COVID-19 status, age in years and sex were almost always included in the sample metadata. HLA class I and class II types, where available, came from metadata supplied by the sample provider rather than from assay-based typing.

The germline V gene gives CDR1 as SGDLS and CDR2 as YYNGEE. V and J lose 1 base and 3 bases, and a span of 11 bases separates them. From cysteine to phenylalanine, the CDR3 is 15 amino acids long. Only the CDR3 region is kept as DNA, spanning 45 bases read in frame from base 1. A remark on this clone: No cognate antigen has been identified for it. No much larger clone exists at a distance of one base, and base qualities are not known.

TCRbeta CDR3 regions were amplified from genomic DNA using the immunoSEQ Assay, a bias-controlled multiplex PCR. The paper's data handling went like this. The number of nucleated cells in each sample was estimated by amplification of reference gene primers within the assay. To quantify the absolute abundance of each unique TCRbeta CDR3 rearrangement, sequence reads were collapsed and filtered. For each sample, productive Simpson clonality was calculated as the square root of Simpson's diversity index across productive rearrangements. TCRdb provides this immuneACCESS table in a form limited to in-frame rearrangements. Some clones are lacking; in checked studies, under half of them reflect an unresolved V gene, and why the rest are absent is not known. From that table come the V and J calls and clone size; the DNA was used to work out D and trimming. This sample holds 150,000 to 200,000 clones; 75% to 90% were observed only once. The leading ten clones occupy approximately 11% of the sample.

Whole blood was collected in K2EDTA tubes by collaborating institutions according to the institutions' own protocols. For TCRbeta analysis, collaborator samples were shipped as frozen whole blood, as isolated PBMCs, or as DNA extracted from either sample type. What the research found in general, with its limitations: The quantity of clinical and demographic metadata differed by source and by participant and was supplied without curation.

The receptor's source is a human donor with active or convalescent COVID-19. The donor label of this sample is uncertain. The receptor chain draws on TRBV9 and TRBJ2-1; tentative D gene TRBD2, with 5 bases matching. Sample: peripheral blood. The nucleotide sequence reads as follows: TGTGCCAGCAGCGTAAACCAACGGGACTACAATGAGCAGTTCTTC. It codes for CASSVNQRDYNEQFF. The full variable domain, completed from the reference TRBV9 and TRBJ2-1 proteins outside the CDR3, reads DSGVTQTPKHLITATGQRVTLRCSPRSGDLSVYWYQQSLDQGLQFLIQYYNGEERAKGNILERFSAQQFPDLHSELNLSSLELGDSALYFCASSVNQRDYNEQFFGPGTRLTVL.